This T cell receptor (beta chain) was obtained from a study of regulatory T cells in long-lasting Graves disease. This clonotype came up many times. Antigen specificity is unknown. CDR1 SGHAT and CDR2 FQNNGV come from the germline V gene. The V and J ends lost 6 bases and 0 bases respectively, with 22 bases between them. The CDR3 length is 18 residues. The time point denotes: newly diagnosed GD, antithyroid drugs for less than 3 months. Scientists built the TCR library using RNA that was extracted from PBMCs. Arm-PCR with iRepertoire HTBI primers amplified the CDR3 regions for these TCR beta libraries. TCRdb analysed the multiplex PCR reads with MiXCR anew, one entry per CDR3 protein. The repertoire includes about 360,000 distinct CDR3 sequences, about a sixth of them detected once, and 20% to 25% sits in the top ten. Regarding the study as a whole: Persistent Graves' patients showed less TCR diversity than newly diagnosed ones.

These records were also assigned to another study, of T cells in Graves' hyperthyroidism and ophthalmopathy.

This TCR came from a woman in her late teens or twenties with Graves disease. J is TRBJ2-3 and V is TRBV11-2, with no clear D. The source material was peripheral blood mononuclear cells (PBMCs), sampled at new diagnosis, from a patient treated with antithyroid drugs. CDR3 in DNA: TGTGCCAGCAGTTTTCCCCTAAATCCGTTCTCTAGCACAGATACGCAGTATTTT. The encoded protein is CASSFPLNPFSSTDTQYF.